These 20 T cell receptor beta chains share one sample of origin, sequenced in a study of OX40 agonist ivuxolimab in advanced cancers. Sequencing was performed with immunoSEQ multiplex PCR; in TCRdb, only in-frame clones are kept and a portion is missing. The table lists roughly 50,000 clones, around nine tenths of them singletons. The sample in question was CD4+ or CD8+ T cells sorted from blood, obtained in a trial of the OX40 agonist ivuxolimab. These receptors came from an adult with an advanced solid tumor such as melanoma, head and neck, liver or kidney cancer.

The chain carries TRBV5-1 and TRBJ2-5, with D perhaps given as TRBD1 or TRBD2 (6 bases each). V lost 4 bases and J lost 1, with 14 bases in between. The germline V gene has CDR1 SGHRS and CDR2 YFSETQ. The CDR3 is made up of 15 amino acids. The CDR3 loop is CASSPGVGAQETQYF. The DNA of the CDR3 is TGCGCCAGCAGCCCGGGGGTGGGGGCCCAAGAGACCCAGTACTTC.

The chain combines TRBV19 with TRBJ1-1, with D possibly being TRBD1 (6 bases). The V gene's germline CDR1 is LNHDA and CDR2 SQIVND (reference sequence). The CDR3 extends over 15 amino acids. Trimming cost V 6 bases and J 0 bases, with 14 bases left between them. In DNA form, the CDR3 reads TGTGCCAGTAGACAGGGTGGTGGCATGAACACTGAAGCTTTCTTT. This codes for CASRQGGGMNTEAFF.

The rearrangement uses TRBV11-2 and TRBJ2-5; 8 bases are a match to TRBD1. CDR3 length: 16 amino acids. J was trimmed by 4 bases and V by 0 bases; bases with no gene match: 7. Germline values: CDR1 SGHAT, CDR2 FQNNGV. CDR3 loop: CASSLEAGGGLETQYF. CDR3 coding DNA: TGTGCCAGCAGCTTAGAGGCAGGGGGCGGTTTAGAGACCCAGTACTTC.

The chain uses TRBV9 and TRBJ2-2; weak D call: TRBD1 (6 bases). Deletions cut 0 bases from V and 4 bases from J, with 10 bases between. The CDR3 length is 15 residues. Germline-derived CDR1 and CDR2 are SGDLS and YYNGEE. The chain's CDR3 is CASSVEGHPTGELFF. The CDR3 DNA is TGTGCCAGCAGCGTAGAGGGACACCCCACCGGGGAGCTGTTTTTT.

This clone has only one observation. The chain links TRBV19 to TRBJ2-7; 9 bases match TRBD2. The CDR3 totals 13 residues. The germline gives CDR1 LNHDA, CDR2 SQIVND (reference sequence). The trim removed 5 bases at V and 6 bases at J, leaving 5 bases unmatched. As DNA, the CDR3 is TGTGCCAGTAGTTTAGCGGGAGTTGTCGAGCAGTACTTC. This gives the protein CASSLAGVVEQYF. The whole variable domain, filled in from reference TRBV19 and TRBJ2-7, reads DGGITQSPKYLFRKEGQNVTLSCEQNLNHDAMYWYRQDPGQGLRLIYYSQIVNDFQKGDIAEGYSVSREKKESFPLTVTSAQKNPTAFYLCASSLAGVVEQYFGPGTRLTVT.

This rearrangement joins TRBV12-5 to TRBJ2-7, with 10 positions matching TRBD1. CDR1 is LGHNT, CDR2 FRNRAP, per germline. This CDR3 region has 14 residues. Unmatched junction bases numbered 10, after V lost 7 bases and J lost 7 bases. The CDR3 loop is CASAAGQGLEEQYF. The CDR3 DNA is TGTGCTAGTGCCGCGGGACAGGGGTTAGAGGAGCAGTACTTC. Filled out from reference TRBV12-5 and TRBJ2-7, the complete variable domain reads DARVTQTPRHKVTEMGQEVTMRCQPILGHNTVFWYRQTMMQGLELLAYFRNRAPLDDSGMPKDRFSAEMPDATLATLKIQPSEPRDSAVYFCASAAGQGLEEQYFGPGTRLTVT.

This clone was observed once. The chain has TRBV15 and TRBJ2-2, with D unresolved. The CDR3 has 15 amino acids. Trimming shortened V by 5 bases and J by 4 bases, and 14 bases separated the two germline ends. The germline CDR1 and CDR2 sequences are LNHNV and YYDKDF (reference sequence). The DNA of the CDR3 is TGTGCCACCAGCGTCTGGGGTTCGGGCACCGGGGAGCTGTTTTTT. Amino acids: CATSVWGSGTGELFF.

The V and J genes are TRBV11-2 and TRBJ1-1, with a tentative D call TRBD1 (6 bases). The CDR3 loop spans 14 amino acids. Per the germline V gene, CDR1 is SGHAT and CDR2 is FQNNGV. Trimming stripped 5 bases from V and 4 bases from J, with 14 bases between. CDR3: CASSPTGSGTEAFF. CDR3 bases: TGTGCCAGCAGCCCCACAGGGTCGGGCACTGAAGCTTTCTTT. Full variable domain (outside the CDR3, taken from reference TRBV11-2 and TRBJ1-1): EAGVAQSPRYKIIEKRQSVAFWCNPISGHATLYWYQQILGQGPKLLIQFQNNGVVDDSQLPKDRFSAERLKGVDSTLKIQPAKLEDSAVYLCASSPTGSGTEAFFGQGTRLTVV.

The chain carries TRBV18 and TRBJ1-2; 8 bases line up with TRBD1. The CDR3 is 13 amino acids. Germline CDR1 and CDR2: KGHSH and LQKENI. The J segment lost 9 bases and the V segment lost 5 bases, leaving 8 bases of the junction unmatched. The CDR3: CASSEDRARSYTF. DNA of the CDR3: TGTGCCAGCTCAGAGGACAGGGCGAGGAGCTACACCTTC.

The CDR3 nucleotides read TGTGCCAGCACCCCAGTCGCGGGACGCTACGAGCAGTACTTC. Its protein is CASTPVAGRYEQYF. The genes are TRBV27 and TRBJ2-7, with D tentatively TRBD2 (6 bases). CDR3 length: 14 residues. V was clipped by 7 bases and J by 3 bases, with 16 bases between them. Germline values: CDR1 MNHEY, CDR2 SMNVEV (reference sequence).

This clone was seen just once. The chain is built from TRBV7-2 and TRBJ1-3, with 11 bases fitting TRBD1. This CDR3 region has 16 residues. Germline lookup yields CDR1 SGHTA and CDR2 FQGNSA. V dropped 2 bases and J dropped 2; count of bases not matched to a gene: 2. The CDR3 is CASSLWTGGTGNTIYF. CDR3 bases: TGTGCCAGCAGCTTATGGACAGGGGGCACTGGAAACACCATATATTTT. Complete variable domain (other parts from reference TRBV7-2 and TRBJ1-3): GAGVSQSPSNKVTEKGKDVELRCDPISGHTALYWYRQSLGQGLEFLIYFQGNSAPDKSGLPSDRFSAERTGGSVSTLTIQRTQQEDSAVYLCASSLWTGGTGNTIYFGEGSWLTVV.

DNA for the CDR3: TGTGCCAGTAGTACGTACGGCTATCAGTCCGCAGATACGCAGTATTTT. Translation gives CASSTYGYQSADTQYF. The chain is built from TRBV19 and TRBJ2-3; no firm D call. The CDR3 is 16 amino acids. Germline-derived CDR1 and CDR2 are LNHDA and SQIVND (reference sequence). V shed 4 bases and J shed 4 bases, with 18 bases lying between them.

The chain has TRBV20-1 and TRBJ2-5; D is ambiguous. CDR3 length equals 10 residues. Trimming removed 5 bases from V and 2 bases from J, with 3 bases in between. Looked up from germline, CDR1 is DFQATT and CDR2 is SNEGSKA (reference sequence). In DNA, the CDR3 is TGCAGTGCTGTACAAGAGACCCAGTACTTC. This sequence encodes CSAVQETQYF.

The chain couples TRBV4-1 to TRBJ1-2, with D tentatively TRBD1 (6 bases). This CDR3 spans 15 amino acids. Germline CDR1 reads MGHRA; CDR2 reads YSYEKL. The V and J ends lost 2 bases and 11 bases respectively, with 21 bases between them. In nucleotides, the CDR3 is TGCGCCAGCAGCCAACCTCAGCAGACAGGTTTTGGTTACACCTTC. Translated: CASSQPQQTGFGYTF.

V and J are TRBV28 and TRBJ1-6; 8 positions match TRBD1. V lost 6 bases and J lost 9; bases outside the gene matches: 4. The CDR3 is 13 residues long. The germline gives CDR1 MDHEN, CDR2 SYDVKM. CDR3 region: CASRTGAGSPLHF. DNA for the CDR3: TGTGCCAGCAGGACAGGGGCCGGTTCACCCCTCCACTTT.

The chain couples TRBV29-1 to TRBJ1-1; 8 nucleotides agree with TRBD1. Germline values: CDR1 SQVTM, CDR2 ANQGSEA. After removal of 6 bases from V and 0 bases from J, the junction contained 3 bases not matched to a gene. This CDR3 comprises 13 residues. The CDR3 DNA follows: TGCAGCGTCGCAGGGGGCATGAACACTGAAGCTTTCTTT. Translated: CSVAGGMNTEAFF.

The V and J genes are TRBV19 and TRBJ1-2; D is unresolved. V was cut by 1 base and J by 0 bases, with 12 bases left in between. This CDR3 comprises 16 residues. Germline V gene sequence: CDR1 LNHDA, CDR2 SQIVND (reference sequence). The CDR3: CASSIAARIPNYGYTF. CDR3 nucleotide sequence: TGTGCCAGTAGTATAGCGGCCCGAATCCCTAACTATGGCTACACCTTC. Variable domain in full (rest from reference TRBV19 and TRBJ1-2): DGGITQSPKYLFRKEGQNVTLSCEQNLNHDAMYWYRQDPGQGLRLIYYSQIVNDFQKGDIAEGYSVSREKKESFPLTVTSAQKNPTAFYLCASSIAARIPNYGYTFGSGTRLTVV.

The CDR3 reads CASSLVGGSNQPQHF. CDR3 nucleotide sequence: TGTGCCAGCAGTTTGGTAGGGGGCAGCAATCAGCCCCAGCATTTT. This chain connects TRBV28 to TRBJ1-5; 7 positions agree with TRBD1. The CDR3 runs to 15 residues. The J segment lost 1 base and the V segment lost 3 bases, leaving 3 bases of the junction unmatched. The germline V gene has CDR1 MDHEN and CDR2 SYDVKM.

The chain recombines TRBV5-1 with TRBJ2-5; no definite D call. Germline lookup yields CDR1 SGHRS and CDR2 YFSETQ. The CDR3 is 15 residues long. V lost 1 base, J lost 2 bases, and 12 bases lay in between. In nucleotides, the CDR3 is TGCGCCAGCAGCTTGACGGGTGACCTACAAGAGACCCAGTACTTC. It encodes CASSLTGDLQETQYF.

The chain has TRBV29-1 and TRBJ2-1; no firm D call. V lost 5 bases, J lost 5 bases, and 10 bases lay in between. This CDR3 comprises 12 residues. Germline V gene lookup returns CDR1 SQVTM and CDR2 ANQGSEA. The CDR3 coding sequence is TGCAGCGTTATCCGGGTTAACAATGAGCAGTTCTTC. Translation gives CSVIRVNNEQFF.